One and the same sample provided the 11 T cell receptor beta chains below, sequenced in a study of cytomegalovirus exposure and HLA in healthy donors. The primer mix had 60 Vbeta and 13 Jbeta primers. Profiled with immunoSEQ multiplex PCR; TCRdb holds only in-frame clones, not every one. The sample includes approximately 130,000 clones, around 85% of them seen just once. Sequenced input: PBMCs. The receptors stem from a young woman in good health and CMV-seropositive.

The CDR3 region is CASSQGGNYGYTF. In DNA, the CDR3 is TGTGCCAGCAGCCAAGGGGGTAACTATGGCTACACCTTC. J is TRBJ1-2 and V is TRBV6-5, with a tentative D call TRBD1 (6 bases). Per germline, CDR1 MNHEY and CDR2 SVGAGI. The CDR3 loop spans 13 amino acids. Trimming removed 6 bases from V and 1 base from J, with 9 bases in between.

As DNA, the CDR3 is TGTGCCAGCAGTTCTCGCGGAGCGGGGGGGCCAGGAGATACGCAGTATTTT. It specifies CASSSRGAGGPGDTQYF. V is TRBV27 and J is TRBJ2-3; TRBD2 aligns across 10 bases. CDR1 is MNHEY and CDR2 is SMNVEV in the germline V gene (reference sequence). The CDR3 has 17 residues. The ends lost 4 bases at V and 5 bases at J; junction bases unmatched: 12.

Written as DNA, the CDR3 is TGTGCCAGTAACCCTCGGGAAGGGATCTACACCTTC. It specifies CASNPREGIYTF. The chain is built from TRBV19 and TRBJ1-2; D is unresolved. CDR3 length: 12 residues. Germline CDR1 is LNHDA and CDR2 is SQIVND (reference sequence). V was clipped by 7 bases and J by 10 bases, with 16 bases between them.

The rearrangement joins TRBV5-1 to TRBJ2-7; 7 bases line up with TRBD1. CDR1 is SGHRS, CDR2 YFSETQ, per germline. Germline trimming cut 0 bases from V and 6 bases from J; bases unmatched to any gene: 0. The CDR3 consists of 12 residues. The CDR3 loop reads CASSLDRGEQYF. DNA for the CDR3: TGCGCCAGCAGCTTGGACAGGGGCGAGCAGTACTTC. Complete variable domain (other parts from reference TRBV5-1 and TRBJ2-7): KAGVTQTPRYLIKTRGQQVTLSCSPISGHRSVSWYQQTPGQGLQFLFEYFSETQRNKGNFPGRFSGRQFSNSRSEMNVSTLELGDSALYLCASSLDRGEQYFGPGTRLTVT.

The chain combines TRBV27 with TRBJ2-4; D is perhaps TRBD1 (7 bases). This CDR3 region has 12 residues. Deletions cut 6 bases from V and 8 bases from J, with 11 bases between. Germline values: CDR1 MNHEY, CDR2 SMNVEV (reference sequence). For the CDR3, the DNA is TGTGCCAGCAGCCCAGGGGGGTACATTCAGTACTTC. Protein sequence: CASSPGGYIQYF.

The rearrangement joins TRBV7-3 to TRBJ2-4; tentatively, D is TRBD2 (5 bases). Trimming stripped 4 bases from V and 5 bases from J, with 15 bases between. Looked up from germline, CDR1 is SGHTA and CDR2 is FQGTGA. This CDR3 has 15 amino acids. CDR3 nucleotides: TGTGCCAGCAGCTCCACTACTAGGGATCAAAACATTCAGTACTTC. Translating it yields CASSSTTRDQNIQYF. Looking up the rest from reference TRBV7-3 and TRBJ2-4 gives the full variable domain: GAGVSQTPSNKVTEKGKYVELRCDPISGHTALYWYRQSLGQGPEFLIYFQGTGAADDSGLPNDRFFAVRPEGSVSTLKIQRTERGDSAVYLCASSSTTRDQNIQYFGAGTRLSVL.

This rearrangement joins TRBV5-1 to TRBJ2-3, with 16 nucleotides matching TRBD2. V trimming: 4 bases; J trimming: 7 bases; junction bases outside the gene matches: 12. There are 18 residues in the CDR3. Germline V CDR1 and CDR2: SGHRS, YFSETQ. The CDR3 nucleotides are TGCGCCAGCAGCCGTCCCGGGACTAGCGGGGGGGCGGGAAATACGCAGTATTTT. It specifies CASSRPGTSGGAGNTQYF.

This chain joins TRBV2 and TRBJ1-1; 7 nucleotides line up with TRBD1. In germline, CDR1 is SNHLY, CDR2 FYNNEI. This CDR3 region has 11 residues. V was pared by 7 bases and J by 4 bases, with 0 bases of the junction left unmatched. In DNA, the CDR3 is TGTGCCAGCACAGGGGGCACTGAAGCTTTCTTT. This sequence encodes CASTGGTEAFF.

This chain joins TRBV7-2 and TRBJ2-2; the D gene is possibly TRBD2 (5 bases). V was clipped by 2 bases and J by 4 bases, with 17 bases between them. This CDR3 has 17 residues. Germline CDR1 reads SGHTA; CDR2 reads FQGNSA. The CDR3 DNA follows: TGTGCCAGCAGCTTAACGACCGCGGGCTTAGGCACCGGGGAGCTGTTTTTT. The encoded protein is CASSLTTAGLGTGELFF.

This rearrangement joins TRBV6-1 to TRBJ1-2, with D perhaps TRBD1 (5 bases). The CDR3 is made up of 17 amino acids. Germline CDR1 reads MNHNS; CDR2 reads SASEGT. V dropped 4 bases and J dropped 3 bases, with 21 bases sitting between them. CDR3 in DNA: TGTGCCAGCAGTGTCACTTACCTCTCTCAGGGCGACTATGGCTACACCTTC. Translating gives CASSVTYLSQGDYGYTF.

Only one count was recorded for this clone. CDR3 residues: CASSLASGNVNGYTF. The CDR3 DNA sequence: TGCGCCAGCAGCTTGGCTTCAGGAAATGTAAATGGCTACACCTTC. J is TRBJ1-2 and V is TRBV5-1; D uncertain. Trimming stripped 0 bases from V and 6 bases from J, with 15 bases between. This CDR3 contains 15 residues. Germline CDR1 reads SGHRS; CDR2 reads YFSETQ.